This TCR beta chain was sequenced for a study of cytomegalovirus exposure and HLA in healthy donors. Study-level results: In a later analysis, V- and J-gene trimming of beta chains associated with a DCLRE1C missense variant, replicated independently.

On this clone itself: Its antigen remains unknown.

Per the germline V gene, CDR1 is SGHAT and CDR2 is FQNNGV. This CDR3 spans 18 amino acids. Trimming at V came to 2 bases and at J to 2 bases, leaving 5 bases not matched to a gene. The PCR ran on 60 Vbeta and 13 Jbeta primers. Measured with immunoSEQ multiplex PCR; TCRdb has only the in-frame clones, and not every one. The table lists about 190,000 clones, around 75% of them singletons. The chain uses TRBV11-2 and TRBJ2-1; TRBD2 matches 14 bases. The source material was PBMCs. The origin of this receptor is a woman in her 30s in good health and CMV-seropositive. The CDR3 is CASSLMTSGRATYNEQFF. The DNA of the CDR3 is TGTGCCAGCAGCTTAATGACTAGCGGGAGGGCCACCTACAATGAGCAGTTCTTC.